The next 26 T cell receptor beta chains were all read from a single sample in a study of T cell changes during pregnancy in multiple sclerosis. Using immunoSEQ multiplex PCR, the repertoire was profiled, and TCRdb retains in-frame clones only, with some absent. The sample carries fewer than 85,000 clones, over 85% recorded once. This specimen consisted of peripheral blood, obtained in the second trimester of pregnancy. These receptors originate from a female donor with multiple sclerosis, enrolled in a pregnancy study.

This chain links TRBV6-6 with TRBJ2-3; D is perhaps TRBD1 (5 bases). The V and J ends lost 0 bases and 0 bases respectively, with 10 bases between them. The germline CDR1 and CDR2 sequences are MNHNY and SVGAGI (reference sequence). CDR3 size: 16 residues. For the CDR3, the DNA is TGTGCCAGCAGTTACTCGAGGCAGGGAAGCACAGATACGCAGTATTTT. Protein sequence: CASSYSRQGSTDTQYF.

J is TRBJ2-1 and V is TRBV5-4, with TRBD1 as a possible D gene (6 bases). CDR1 is SGHNT and CDR2 is YYREEE in the germline V gene (reference sequence). This CDR3 is 15 amino acids long. With 1 base removed from V and 1 base from J, the gap between germline ends came to 9 bases. CDR3 coding DNA: TGTGCCAGCAGCTTGACAGGGAATTCCTACAATGAGCAGTTCTTC. Its translation is CASSLTGNSYNEQFF.

This clone was picked up one time. V and J are TRBV29-1 and TRBJ2-6; D might be TRBD2 (6 bases). Looked up from germline, CDR1 is SQVTM and CDR2 is ANQGSEA. The CDR3 is made up of 15 amino acids. The V and J ends lost 1 base and 0 bases respectively, with 7 bases between them. The CDR3 is CSVEVGGSGANVLTF. For the CDR3, the DNA is TGCAGCGTTGAAGTCGGGGGCTCTGGGGCCAACGTCCTGACTTTC. The full variable domain, with the rest looked up from reference TRBV29-1 and TRBJ2-6, is SAVISQKPSRDICQRGTSLTIQCQVDSQVTMMFWYRQQPGQSLTLIATANQGSEATYESGFVIDKFPISRPNLTFSTLTVSNMSPEDSSIYLCSVEVGGSGANVLTFGAGSRLTVL.

This sequence joins TRBV7-6 and TRBJ1-4; 8 bases align to TRBD1. Trimming removed 10 bases from V and 0 bases from J; junction bases left unmatched: 13. The CDR3 spans 17 residues. Germline V CDR1 and CDR2: SGHVS, FNYEAQ. CDR3 sequence reads: CATTDRDLPTTNEKLFF. As DNA, the CDR3 is TGTGCCACCACGGACAGGGACCTCCCCACAACTAATGAAAAACTGTTTTTT.

This clone was counted a single time. The chain is built from TRBV11-2 and TRBJ2-7, with a tentative D call TRBD2 (5 bases). The CDR3 covers 14 residues. Trimming stripped 5 bases from V and 2 bases from J, with 13 bases between. From germline, CDR1 is SGHAT and CDR2 FQNNGV. CDR3 residues: CASSQTGLPYEQYF. CDR3 DNA: TGTGCCAGCAGCCAAACCGGACTCCCCTACGAGCAGTACTTC.

The chain employs TRBV7-3 and TRBJ2-7; 8 bases agree with TRBD2. CDR3 length: 15 residues. Germline assignment: CDR1 SGHTA and CDR2 FQGTGA. Trimming at V came to 2 bases and at J to 1 base, leaving 4 bases not matched to a gene. CDR3 in DNA: TGTGCCAGCAGCTTACTGGCTAGCGGGTCCTACGAGCAGTACTTC. It encodes CASSLLASGSYEQYF.

This chain uses TRBV9 with TRBJ2-1; TRBD2 matches 7 bases. Germline V gene lookup returns CDR1 SGDLS and CDR2 YYNGEE. Unmatched junction bases numbered 4, after V lost 0 bases and J lost 1 base. This CDR3 region has 16 residues. CDR3 sequence reads: CASSVGSGNSYNEQFF. For the CDR3, the DNA is TGTGCCAGCAGCGTAGGGAGCGGGAATTCCTACAATGAGCAGTTCTTC.

CDR3 nucleotide sequence: TGTGCCAGCAGCTTAGATGGGGGGACTAGCGGGATGTCGCAGTTCTTC. This gives the protein CASSLDGGTSGMSQFF. The chain recombines TRBV11-2 with TRBJ2-1; 13 positions match TRBD2. Trimming at V came to 0 bases and at J to 12 bases, leaving 8 bases not matched to a gene. This CDR3 comprises 16 residues. CDR1 SGHAT and CDR2 FQNNGV come from the germline V gene. Full variable domain (remainder filled in from reference TRBV11-2 and TRBJ2-1): EAGVAQSPRYKIIEKRQSVAFWCNPISGHATLYWYQQILGQGPKLLIQFQNNGVVDDSQLPKDRFSAERLKGVDSTLKIQPAKLEDSAVYLCASSLDGGTSGMSQFFGPGTRLTVL.

This rearrangement joins TRBV6-5 to TRBJ2-3; 9 nucleotides line up with TRBD2. This CDR3 has 16 residues. The V gene end was trimmed by 1 base and the J gene end by 1 base; junction bases not matched to a gene: 3. CDR1 and CDR2 (germline): MNHEY, SVGAGI. This CDR3 reads CASSYWRGGGTDTQYF. The DNA for the CDR3 is TGTGCCAGCAGTTACTGGCGGGGGGGCGGCACAGATACGCAGTATTTT.

This sequence joins TRBV18 and TRBJ1-2, with a tentative D call TRBD1 (6 bases). Trimming pared 1 base from V and 2 bases from J, leaving 17 bases between. Germline CDR1 reads KGHSH; CDR2 reads LQKENI. The CDR3 spans 17 residues. The CDR3 region is CASSPQGTLLGNYGYTF. The CDR3 DNA reads TGTGCCAGCTCACCACAAGGGACACTCCTTGGGAACTATGGCTACACCTTC.

The chain carries TRBV25-1 and TRBJ1-1, with TRBD1 identical over 8 bases. Germline CDR1 and CDR2: MGHDK and SYGVNS. Germline trimming cut 2 bases from V and 6 bases from J; bases unmatched to any gene: 8. The CDR3 loop spans 15 amino acids. CDR3 DNA sequence: TGTGCCAGCAGTGAAGGCGACAGGGGATTATCTGAAGCTTTCTTT. It specifies CASSEGDRGLSEAFF.

The genes are TRBV5-1 and TRBJ2-7, with 7 positions matching TRBD1. The CDR3 is made up of 15 amino acids. The V gene's germline CDR1 is SGHRS and CDR2 YFSETQ. The J segment lost 2 bases and the V segment lost 3 bases, leaving 8 bases of the junction unmatched. The CDR3 sequence is CASSSGDRATYEQYF. DNA for the CDR3: TGCGCCAGCAGCTCGGGCGACAGGGCTACCTACGAGCAGTACTTC.

The chain couples TRBV7-9 to TRBJ2-5; 16 nucleotides align to TRBD2. The CDR3 has 16 residues. CDR1 SEHNR and CDR2 FQNEAQ come from the germline V gene (reference sequence). Trimming at V came to 5 bases and at J to 2 bases, leaving 2 bases not matched to a gene. CDR3 protein: CASSLGLAGGQETQYF. In nucleotides, the CDR3 is TGTGCCAGCAGCCTGGGACTAGCGGGGGGGCAAGAGACCCAGTACTTC.

The chain joins TRBV6-5 to TRBJ1-5; D gene uncertain. V was cut by 6 bases and J by 4 bases, with 10 bases left in between. The CDR3 is 13 residues long. Germline CDR1 and CDR2: MNHEY and SVGAGI. The CDR3 sequence: CASRPGKNQPQHF. DNA of the CDR3: TGTGCCAGCAGGCCAGGCAAAAATCAGCCCCAGCATTTT.

The chain carries TRBV10-3 and TRBJ1-3; D not resolved. The CDR3 extends over 14 amino acids. The V gene lost 10 bases and the J gene lost 2 bases, with 15 bases spanning the gap. The V gene's germline CDR1 is ENHRY and CDR2 SYGVKD. CDR3 loop: CATWTGSTGNTIYF. For the CDR3, the DNA is TGTGCCACGTGGACTGGCAGCACTGGAAACACCATATATTTT.

This rearrangement joins TRBV6-4 to TRBJ2-2; TRBD1 is a possible D gene (6 bases). V was cut by 8 bases and J by 3 bases, with 10 bases left in between. The CDR3 spans 13 residues. The germline CDR1 and CDR2 sequences are MRHNA and SNTAGT. The CDR3 loop reads CASSPGDTGELFF. CDR3 bases: TGTGCCAGCTCCCCAGGGGACACCGGGGAGCTGTTTTTT.

V gene TRBV4-2 combines with J gene TRBJ1-1, with TRBD1 identical over 10 bases. V gave up 4 bases and J gave up 3 bases; unmatched junction bases: 11. The V gene's germline CDR1 is LGHNA and CDR2 YNFKEQ. There are 17 residues in the CDR3. CDR3 residues: CASSPRQGALLDTEAFF. The CDR3 region has the DNA TGTGCCAGCAGCCCCCGACAGGGGGCGTTATTAGACACTGAAGCTTTCTTT.

The rearrangement uses TRBV27 and TRBJ1-1; tentatively, D is TRBD1 (5 bases). The germline V gene has CDR1 MNHEY and CDR2 SMNVEV (reference sequence). CDR3 size: 18 residues. The V end was cut by 0 bases, the J end by 1 base, with 18 bases between. The CDR3 region is CASSLSRIHYDRNTEAFF. In DNA form, the CDR3 reads TGTGCCAGCAGTTTATCACGAATCCACTACGACAGGAACACTGAAGCTTTCTTT.

The genes are TRBV27 and TRBJ1-5, with TRBD1 as a possible D gene (6 bases). Deletions cut 5 bases from V and 7 bases from J, with 18 bases between. The germline CDR1 and CDR2 sequences are MNHEY and SMNVEV (reference sequence). CDR3 size: 15 residues. The CDR3 loop is CASSPGTGLRQPQHF. CDR3 coding DNA: TGTGCCAGCAGTCCGGGAACAGGGTTGAGACAGCCCCAGCATTTT.

V is TRBV7-2 and J is TRBJ1-2, with 8 nucleotides matching TRBD1. This CDR3 comprises 14 residues. V was clipped by 4 bases and J by 2 bases; unmatched bases: 3. The V gene's germline CDR1 is SGHTA and CDR2 FQGNSA. CDR3 sequence reads: CASSSGQVNYGYTF. The CDR3 DNA reads TGTGCCAGCAGCTCGGGACAGGTCAACTATGGCTACACCTTC. Full variable domain (remainder filled in from reference TRBV7-2 and TRBJ1-2): GAGVSQSPSNKVTEKGKDVELRCDPISGHTALYWYRQSLGQGLEFLIYFQGNSAPDKSGLPSDRFSAERTGGSVSTLTIQRTQQEDSAVYLCASSSGQVNYGYTFGSGTRLTVV.

The chain recombines TRBV7-7 with TRBJ2-3, with 10 bases aligning to TRBD2. Trimming removed 2 bases from V and 5 bases from J; junction bases left unmatched: 7. The CDR3 sequence is 16 residues long. Germline assignment: CDR1 SSHAT and CDR2 FNYEAQ (reference sequence). The CDR3 region is CASSLTHSGGGDTQYF. Here the CDR3 DNA reads TGTGCCAGCAGCTTAACCCACAGCGGGGGGGGAGATACGCAGTATTTT.

The chain combines TRBV2 with TRBJ2-7, with a tentative D call TRBD1 (6 bases). CDR1 and CDR2 (germline): SNHLY, FYNNEI. The ends were cut back, 5 bases at V and 1 base at J, with 12 bases in the middle. CDR3 length equals 14 residues. CDR3: CASSPRQVSYEQYF. The CDR3, as DNA: TGTGCCAGCAGTCCGAGACAGGTATCCTACGAGCAGTACTTC.

The chain couples TRBV7-2 to TRBJ1-6, with TRBD1 as a possible D gene (6 bases). CDR3 length: 17 amino acids. V lost 5 bases, J lost 8 bases, and 22 bases lay in between. CDR1 and CDR2 (germline): SGHTA, FQGNSA. CDR3 in amino acids: CASSNPIRTVFDSPLHF. The CDR3 bases are TGTGCCAGCAGCAACCCGATAAGGACAGTGTTTGATTCACCCCTCCACTTT.

This chain joins TRBV5-1 and TRBJ2-2, with unresolved D. V was pared by 0 bases and J by 0 bases, with 9 bases between. The CDR3 is 16 residues long. The germline V gene encodes CDR1 SGHRS and CDR2 YFSETQ. This CDR3 is CASSLVAGTNTGELFF. CDR3 nucleotide sequence: TGCGCCAGCAGCTTGGTTGCAGGAACGAACACCGGGGAGCTGTTTTTT. The whole variable domain, filled in from reference TRBV5-1 and TRBJ2-2, reads KAGVTQTPRYLIKTRGQQVTLSCSPISGHRSVSWYQQTPGQGLQFLFEYFSETQRNKGNFPGRFSGRQFSNSRSEMNVSTLELGDSALYLCASSLVAGTNTGELFFGEGSRLTVL.

V and J are TRBV10-3 and TRBJ1-1; D not resolved. This CDR3 is 15 amino acids long. Germline V lookup: CDR1 ENHRY, CDR2 SYGVKD. V was trimmed by 2 bases and J by 0 bases, leaving 10 bases between them. This chain's CDR3 is CAISEGQLMNTEAFF. The CDR3 DNA follows: TGTGCCATCAGTGAGGGGCAACTCATGAACACTGAAGCTTTCTTT.

J is TRBJ2-7 and V is TRBV30, with TRBD1 identical over 8 bases. The V and J ends lost 1 base and 3 bases, in that order; junction bases with no gene match: 2. This CDR3 is 13 amino acids long. Looked up from germline, CDR1 is GTSNPN and CDR2 is SVGIG (reference sequence). CDR3 amino acids: CAWSADRDYEQYF. In DNA, the CDR3 is TGTGCCTGGAGTGCGGACAGGGACTACGAGCAGTACTTC.